This section outlines one T cell receptor (beta chain) sequence together with its context. The data originate from a study of blood T cell repertoires in COVID-19. In the original processing: Quantification of nucleated cells was approximated via reference gene primer amplification. Using immunoSEQ multiplex PCR, the repertoire was profiled, and TCRdb retains in-frame clones only, with some absent. The V and J calls and the clone size are those of that table, but D and trimming were determined from the DNA. Here the sample spans 160,000 or so clones, under 90% being singletons. The origin of this receptor is a woman aged 45-60 years who had recovered from COVID-19. The sequenced material came from PBMCs or T cells enriched from blood (not recorded which).

CDR3 protein: CASSLGAGTRLFF. The CDR3 DNA sequence: TGTGCCAGCAGCTTAGGAGCCGGGACTAGGCTGTTCTTC. V and J are TRBV7-8 and TRBJ2-1; 8 bases match TRBD2. Germline V gene data show CDR1 as SGHVS and CDR2 as FQNEAQ. This CDR3 is built from 13 residues. V shed 1 base and J 15 bases; nucleotides not matched to a gene: 8.